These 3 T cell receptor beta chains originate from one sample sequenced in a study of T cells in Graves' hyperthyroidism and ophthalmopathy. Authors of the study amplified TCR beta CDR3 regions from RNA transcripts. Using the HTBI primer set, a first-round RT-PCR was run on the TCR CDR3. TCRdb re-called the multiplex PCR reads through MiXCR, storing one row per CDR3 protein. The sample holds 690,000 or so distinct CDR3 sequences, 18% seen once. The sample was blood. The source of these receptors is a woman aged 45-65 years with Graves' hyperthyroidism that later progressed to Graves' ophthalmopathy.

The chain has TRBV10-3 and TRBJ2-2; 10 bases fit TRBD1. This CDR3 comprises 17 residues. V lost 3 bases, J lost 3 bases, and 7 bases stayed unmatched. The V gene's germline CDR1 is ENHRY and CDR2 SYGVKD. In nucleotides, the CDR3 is TGTGCCATCAGTGAACCTGGACAGGGGGTCCACACCGGGGAGCTGTTTTTT. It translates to CAISEPGQGVHTGELFF.

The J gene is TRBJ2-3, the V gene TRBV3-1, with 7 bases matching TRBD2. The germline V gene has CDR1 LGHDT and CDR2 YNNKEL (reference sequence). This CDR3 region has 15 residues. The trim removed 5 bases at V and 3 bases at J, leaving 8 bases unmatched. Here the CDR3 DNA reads TGTGCCAGCAGCAACACCGGGGGGAAGACAGATACGCAGTATTTT. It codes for CASSNTGGKTDTQYF.

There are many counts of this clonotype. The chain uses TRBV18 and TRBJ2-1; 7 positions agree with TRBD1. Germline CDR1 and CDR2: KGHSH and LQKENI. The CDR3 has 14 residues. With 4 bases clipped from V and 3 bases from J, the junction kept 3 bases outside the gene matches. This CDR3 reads CASSRGTDYNEQFF. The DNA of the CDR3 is TGTGCCAGCTCACGGGGGACAGACTACAATGAGCAGTTCTTC.